The 27 T cell receptor beta chains reported below all come from one sample, sequenced in a study of response to subunit inactivated influenza vaccine. In TCRdb, the RT-PCR reads were re-called with MiXCR into one record per CDR3 protein. The sample has about 160,000 distinct CDR3 sequences, about 10% seen once. Specimen: CD8+ T cells sorted from PBMCs, collected less than 30 months after vaccination. The receptors stem from a man between 50 and 75 years old who received an inactivated influenza vaccine.

The DNA of the CDR3 is TGCAGCGTTGAGGTGGCGGGGGGGCAGCAAGAGCAGTTCTTC. It codes for CSVEVAGGQQEQFF. The chain combines TRBV29-1 with TRBJ2-1; 9 nucleotides match TRBD2. V was clipped by 3 bases and J by 10 bases; unmatched bases: 10. The germline V gene encodes CDR1 SQVTM and CDR2 ANQGSEA. The CDR3 runs to 14 residues.

This clonotype was seen more than once but under ten times. The V gene is TRBV29-1, the J gene TRBJ2-7; 8 nucleotides line up with TRBD2. Germline V CDR1 and CDR2: SQVTM, ANQGSEA. J lost 3 bases, V lost 6 bases, and 7 bases had no gene match. The CDR3 extends over 13 amino acids. The CDR3, as DNA: TGCAGCGTCGTAGCGGGACCCAACTACGAGCAGTACTTC. Translation: CSVVAGPNYEQYF.

This clonotype was observed a handful of times. V and J are TRBV28 and TRBJ2-5; no clear D gene. Trimming left V 1 base short and J 1 base short, with 19 bases between. CDR1 and CDR2 (germline): MDHEN, SYDVKM. The CDR3 totals 18 residues. CDR3 protein: CASSLFSSGRPLQETQYF. CDR3 in DNA: TGTGCCAGCAGTTTATTCTCGAGTGGACGGCCCCTCCAAGAGACCCAGTACTTC.

DNA of the CDR3: TGTGCCAGCAGCTTAGGGTATGAGTCCTCACAGGGTAATGAGCAGTTCTTC. It is translated as CASSLGYESSQGNEQFF. The chain combines TRBV7-6 with TRBJ2-1; possible D gene TRBD1, 6 bases. V was trimmed by 1 base and J by 7 bases, leaving 20 bases between them. The CDR3 totals 17 residues. CDR1 SGHVS and CDR2 FNYEAQ come from the germline V gene.

This chain connects TRBV27 to TRBJ2-1; D remains unclear. Germline V lookup: CDR1 MNHEY, CDR2 SMNVEV (reference sequence). V lost 6 bases, J lost 6 bases, and 15 bases lay in between. This CDR3 comprises 14 residues. The DNA of the CDR3 is TGTGCCAGCAGAGTTGGCCTTTGGGGCAATGAGCAGTTCTTC. Amino acids: CASRVGLWGNEQFF.

This clonotype has just a few counts. The chain links TRBV6-5 to TRBJ1-6; D ambiguous. The V end was cut by 7 bases, the J end by 6 bases, with 7 bases between. The CDR3 has 12 residues. The V gene's germline CDR1 is MNHEY and CDR2 SVGAGI. The DNA of the CDR3 is TGTGCCAGCACAACAGTTAATTCACCCCTCCACTTT. Residues: CASTTVNSPLHF.

This chain uses TRBV5-1 with TRBJ2-5, with a possible D match to TRBD1 (7 bases). V was pared by 4 bases and J by 1 base, with 14 bases between. Germline V gene data show CDR1 as SGHRS and CDR2 as YFSETQ. There are 15 residues in the CDR3. CDR3 protein: CASSLRQGGQETQYF. CDR3 nucleotides: TGCGCCAGCAGCCTCCGACAGGGAGGCCAAGAGACCCAGTACTTC.

This clonotype appeared many times. The chain combines TRBV11-2 with TRBJ2-7, with 7 nucleotides matching TRBD1. The ends lost 5 bases at V and 4 bases at J; junction bases unmatched: 2. Germline V CDR1 and CDR2: SGHAT, FQNNGV. The CDR3 is 12 residues long. The CDR3 sequence: CASSTTGYEQYF. DNA of the CDR3: TGTGCCAGCAGCACGACAGGGTACGAGCAGTACTTC.

The chain joins TRBV7-9 to TRBJ2-1; possibly TRBD2 for D (5 bases). Looked up from germline, CDR1 is SEHNR and CDR2 is FQNEAQ (reference sequence). Between the trimmed V and J ends, which lost 5 bases and 8 bases, there was a span of 10 bases. The CDR3 loop spans 12 amino acids. The CDR3 nucleotides are TGTGCCAGCAGCCCGAGGCGGGATGAGCAGTTCTTC. As protein: CASSPRRDEQFF.

In this sample, this clonotype turned up a few times. The gene calls are TRBV9 and TRBJ2-1; 8 bases fit TRBD2. The CDR3 totals 14 residues. V gave up 4 bases and J gave up 7 bases; unmatched junction bases: 7. The germline gives CDR1 SGDLS, CDR2 YYNGEE. CDR3 loop: CASSTSGRGNEQFF. CDR3 coding DNA: TGTGCCAGCAGCACCAGCGGGAGAGGGAATGAGCAGTTCTTC.

This clonotype was detected only a few times. The CDR3 DNA sequence: TGTGCCAGCAGCGCCTCGTCTGGGGCCAACGTCCTGACTTTC. It codes for CASSASSGANVLTF. The rearrangement links TRBV9 to TRBJ2-6, with no clear D. Germline V lookup: CDR1 SGDLS, CDR2 YYNGEE. The CDR3 is made up of 14 amino acids. Trimming stripped 3 bases from V and 1 base from J, with 5 bases between.

This clonotype was counted many times. V gene TRBV29-1 combines with J gene TRBJ2-1; no clear D. With 2 bases removed from V and 4 bases from J, the gap between germline ends came to 3 bases. The CDR3 is 11 residues long. Germline CDR1 and CDR2: SQVTM and ANQGSEA. CDR3 nucleotide sequence: TGCAGCGTTGAAACTTACAATGAGCAGTTCTTC. Protein: CSVETYNEQFF.

This clonotype was seen a handful of times. The chain links TRBV12-3 or TRBV12-4 to TRBJ2-2; D possibly corresponds to TRBD1 (5 bases). Between the trimmed V and J ends, which lost 10 bases and 0 bases, there was a span of 12 bases. This CDR3 is 14 amino acids long. The CDR3 sequence: CATGQSANTGELFF. The CDR3 DNA is TGTGCCACAGGGCAGTCCGCGAACACCGGGGAGCTGTTTTTT.

In this sample, this clonotype turned up many times. The chain couples TRBV7-9 to TRBJ2-1; no firm D call. The germline gives CDR1 SEHNR, CDR2 FQNEAQ (reference sequence). V was cut by 7 bases and J by 6 bases, with 7 bases left in between. The CDR3 has 11 residues. CDR3 region: CASKRSNEQFF. The CDR3 bases are TGTGCCAGCAAACGGTCCAATGAGCAGTTCTTC.

This clonotype has more than one count but fewer than ten. Here the CDR3 DNA reads TGTGCCATCAGTGAGTTGGCGTCCTACAATGAGCAGTTCTTC. Its protein is CAISELASYNEQFF. The J gene is TRBJ2-1, the V gene TRBV10-3; D remains unclear. V lost 1 base and J 1 base, leaving 5 bases between the germline ends. Germline assignment: CDR1 ENHRY and CDR2 SYGVKD. The CDR3 is made up of 14 amino acids.

This rearrangement joins TRBV7-9 to TRBJ2-5; D gene ambiguous. The V and J ends lost 7 bases and 2 bases respectively, with 8 bases between them. This CDR3 is 12 amino acids long. Germline V gene data show CDR1 as SEHNR and CDR2 as FQNEAQ (reference sequence). CDR3 region: CASKGPQETQYF. CDR3 nucleotides: TGTGCCAGCAAGGGTCCGCAAGAGACCCAGTACTTC.

V gene TRBV7-6 combines with J gene TRBJ2-7; 8 bases agree with TRBD1. V was pared by 1 base and J by 1 base, with 3 bases of the junction left unmatched. The germline V gene has CDR1 SGHVS and CDR2 FNYEAQ. The CDR3 runs to 15 residues. The CDR3 DNA reads as TGTGCCAGCAGCTTAGAACAGGGGGTATCCTACGAGCAGTACTTC. The encoded protein is CASSLEQGVSYEQYF.

In its sample, this clonotype was seen a few times. The chain uses TRBV25-1 and TRBJ2-7; D remains unclear. The CDR3 length is 12 residues. Germline CDR1 and CDR2: MGHDK and SYGVNS. The V end was cut by 1 base, the J end by 3 bases, with 4 bases between. The CDR3 spells CASSEWNYEQYF. CDR3 nucleotides: TGTGCCAGCAGTGAATGGAACTACGAGCAGTACTTC.

A few counts support this clonotype. The V call is TRBV6-5, the J call TRBJ2-1; no reliable D call. Germline CDR1 reads MNHEY; CDR2 reads SVGAGI. The CDR3 extends over 15 amino acids. The V end was cut by 4 bases, the J end by 6 bases, with 16 bases between. Here the CDR3 reads CASSFWGYVGNEQFF. The CDR3 DNA reads TGTGCCAGCAGTTTCTGGGGATACGTTGGCAATGAGCAGTTCTTC.

The sample holds many counts of this clonotype. J is TRBJ2-7 and V is TRBV4-2; 7 positions agree with TRBD2. CDR1 and CDR2 from the germline V gene are LGHNA and YNFKEQ. CDR3 length: 17 residues. J lost 1 base, V lost 0 bases, and 9 bases had no gene match. The CDR3: CASSQDPSGIKSYEQYF. The CDR3 coding sequence is TGTGCCAGCAGCCAAGACCCCAGCGGGATTAAATCCTACGAGCAGTACTTC.

This clonotype was seen ten or more times. V and J are TRBV29-1 and TRBJ2-7, with 10 bases that match TRBD1. The CDR3 sequence is 13 residues long. From germline, CDR1 is SQVTM and CDR2 ANQGSEA. Trimming cost V 7 bases and J 4 bases; bases outside gene matches: 7. In nucleotides, the CDR3 is TGCAGCGCCTCGACAGGGGGCTTGTACGAGCAGTACTTC. It translates to CSASTGGLYEQYF.

The chain joins TRBV7-9 to TRBJ1-4; D uncertain. V shed 3 bases and J shed 4 bases, with 3 bases lying between them. The CDR3 is made up of 12 amino acids. CDR1 is SEHNR, CDR2 FQNEAQ, per germline (reference sequence). CDR3 in amino acids: CASSFHNEKLFF. The CDR3 coding sequence is TGTGCCAGCAGCTTCCATAATGAAAAACTGTTTTTT.

This clonotype showed up just a few times. The chain recombines TRBV3-1 with TRBJ2-7, with 10 bases identical to TRBD1. There are 14 residues in the CDR3. Germline CDR1 and CDR2: LGHDT and YNNKEL (reference sequence). Unmatched junction bases numbered 5, after V lost 3 bases and J lost 6 bases. Here the CDR3 DNA reads TGTGCCAGCAGCCAGGCCGGGACAGGGGTCGAGCAGTACTTC. This gives the protein CASSQAGTGVEQYF.

The chain uses TRBV28 and TRBJ2-5, with D unresolved. The CDR3 has 14 amino acids. The germline V gene has CDR1 MDHEN and CDR2 SYDVKM. V dropped 6 bases and J dropped 1 base, with 12 bases sitting between them. The CDR3 DNA follows: TGTGCCAGCAGCCCAGCTATGGGCCAAGAGACCCAGTACTTC. Its translation is CASSPAMGQETQYF.

The genes are TRBV7-7 and TRBJ2-5; 7 bases map to TRBD1. Germline V CDR1 and CDR2: SSHAT, FNYEAQ (reference sequence). This CDR3 spans 14 amino acids. Trimming at V came to 2 bases and at J to 5 bases, leaving 5 bases not matched to a gene. This chain's CDR3 is CASSLRGRGETQYF. CDR3 in DNA: TGTGCCAGCAGCTTAAGGGGCAGGGGGGAGACCCAGTACTTC.

The V gene is TRBV4-1, the J gene TRBJ2-7; the D gene is possibly TRBD2 (6 bases). The ends were cut back, 4 bases at V and 4 bases at J, with 14 bases in the middle. CDR1 and CDR2 (germline): MGHRA, YSYEKL. The CDR3 totals 14 residues. CDR3: CASSRGVLGYEQYF. The CDR3, as DNA: TGCGCCAGCAGCCGCGGGGTATTAGGATACGAGCAGTACTTC.

The chain is built from TRBV4-3 and TRBJ2-3, with TRBD1 matching 10 bases. Per germline, CDR1 LGHNA and CDR2 YSLEER. The CDR3 totals 17 residues. With 5 bases clipped from V and 0 bases from J, the junction kept 8 bases outside the gene matches. The CDR3 coding sequence is TGCGCCAGCAGCAATTACGGACAGGGGGACAGCACAGATACGCAGTATTTT. As protein: CASSNYGQGDSTDTQYF.